This T cell receptor beta chain was captured by sequencing in a study of blood T cell repertoires in COVID-19. V was pared by 2 bases and J by 4 bases, with 9 bases of the junction left unmatched. There are 15 residues in the CDR3. Germline values: CDR1 SGHNT, CDR2 YYREEE (reference sequence). In the authors' methods: Using reference gene primer amplification, nucleated cell counts were estimated. Generated by immunoSEQ multiplex PCR, the TCRdb table keeps only in-frame clones and is missing some. V and J calls and clone size follow that table, whereas D and trimming were derived from the DNA. The data contain 180,000 or so clones, roughly four fifths of them seen just once; the ten biggest clones take up approximately 13%.

V usage is TRBV5-4 and J usage is TRBJ2-7; TRBD2 matches at 7 bases. The material sequenced was peripheral blood. This receptor was identified in a man between 45 and 60 years old who had recovered from COVID-19. The CDR3 DNA follows: TGTGCCAGCAGCTTAGACCCGGGGGACTATTACGAGCAGTACTTC. Amino acids: CASSLDPGDYYEQYF.